What follows is one T cell receptor (beta chain) and its context. Its antigen is not identified. The sample comes from a study of T cell responses to AZD1222 COVID-19 vaccine. Study-wide context: Second-dose timings of about 4 or about 12 weeks were pooled.

The CDR3 runs 16 residues. Germline-derived CDR1 and CDR2 are MNHEY and SVGAGI. Trimming left V 0 bases short and J 7 bases short, with 17 bases between. This table comes from immunoSEQ multiplex PCR, and its TCRdb copy is limited to in-frame clones, with some not included. The sample carries 150,000 to 200,000 clones, 70% to 90% recorded once. Study-wide points: Most donors were white British and more were female, and clonal diversity was possibly underestimated. Nearly half of spike-specific TCRs reportedly target variant regions that are unmutated in the B.1.351 and B.1.1.7 variants. Increases in Spike-specific TCR breadth and depth were seen after two AZD1222 doses.

The TCR comes from an adult in good health. The rearrangement uses TRBV6-5 and TRBJ2-3; D not resolved. The starting material was peripheral blood, obtained on day 0 of AZD1222 vaccination. The CDR3 DNA is TGTGCCAGCAGTTACTCGAGTAGCCCGCTCCGCAATACGCAGTATTTT. Translation: CASSYSSSPLRNTQYF.